This record concerns one TCR beta chain sequence. Antigen: not known. Clones were sequenced by immunoSEQ multiplex PCR, and TCRdb holds only the in-frame ones, with some missing. This sample has under 70,000 clones, with roughly four fifths found just once. This entry comes from a study of PD-L1 blockade in urothelial cancer. Study-level information: Blood samples had a median of 141,255 T cells, roughly 76,000 unique TCRs, and clonality 0.07 to 0.08.

Stated time point: pretreatment peripheral blood. Overall study results and limits: Pretreatment peripheral blood TCR clonality that fell below the median predicted better survival among the patients studied.

The V end lost 1 base, the J end lost 7 bases, and 9 bases lay between the germline ends. Germline V gene data show CDR1 as SGHRS and CDR2 as YFSETQ. The CDR3 contains 12 residues. Sample: PBMCs, taken around atezolizumab (anti-PD-L1) treatment. This TCR derives from a man between 70 and 80 years old with urothelial cancer. V is TRBV5-1 and J is TRBJ2-7; unclear D gene. The CDR3 here is CASSLNLEEQYF. CDR3 bases: TGCGCCAGCAGCTTGAACCTGGAGGAGCAGTACTTC. Filled out from reference TRBV5-1 and TRBJ2-7, the complete variable domain reads KAGVTQTPRYLIKTRGQQVTLSCSPISGHRSVSWYQQTPGQGLQFLFEYFSETQRNKGNFPGRFSGRQFSNSRSEMNVSTLELGDSALYLCASSLNLEEQYFGPGTRLTVT.